At least ten counts were recorded for the clone carrying this TCR beta chain. The antigen remains unidentified. This sample is drawn from a study of read filtering for tumor transcriptome and immune sequencing. About the research overall: Patients were about 18 male and 13 to 15 female, mean age 65.9 years, range about 45 to 85. Per sample, TCR-region reads ranged about 3.5 to 11 million by IR-seq, 85 to 1273 by RNA-seq.

Overall study findings and caveats: IR-seq and RNA-seq agreed better without single-read clonotypes.

This CDR3 comprises 13 residues. Trimming took 5 bases from V and 9 from J; bases not matched to a gene: 9. Germline CDR1 is DFQATT and CDR2 is SNEGSKA (reference sequence). This library used about 360 ng RNA and molecular barcoded adaptors spanning alpha/delta and beta/gamma chains. One entry per CDR3 protein results from TCRdb running MiXCR on the reads. The table has around 40,000 distinct CDR3 sequences, roughly an eighth seen once. The receptor comes from a donor at least 40 years old with multiple myeloma. Sample: a population of CD138-negative cells sorted from bone marrow. This chain joins TRBV20-1 and TRBJ2-4; 8 nucleotides align to TRBD1. This CDR3 reads CSAPTDRAVIQYF. The CDR3 coding sequence is TGCAGTGCTCCCACGGACAGGGCTGTCATTCAGTACTTC.